Only one count was recorded for the clone carrying this T cell receptor (beta chain). The data originate from a study of T-cell memory formation after mild COVID-19. The V and J ends lost 6 bases and 0 bases respectively, with 16 bases between them. The germline V gene encodes CDR1 LNHDA and CDR2 SQIVND (reference sequence). This CDR3 contains 16 residues. TCRdb re-called the 5' RACE reads with MiXCR, one entry per CDR3 protein. The sample holds 40,000 to 60,000 distinct CDR3 sequences, roughly a quarter seen once. The receptor comes from a man aged 18 to 30 who had mild COVID-19 (a few samples of this study predate the infection). Cell type and time point are not known. The V gene is TRBV19, the J gene TRBJ2-3; D is ambiguous. The sequenced material came from PBMCs or a T cell subset sorted from them (not recorded which). This chain's CDR3 is CASSREWGFSTDTQYF. The CDR3 region has the DNA TGTGCCAGTAGCCGCGAGTGGGGTTTCAGCACAGATACGCAGTATTTT.